This passage covers 10 T cell receptor beta chains from one sample sequenced in a study of radiation and T cells in renal cell carcinoma. Sequencing was performed with immunoSEQ multiplex PCR; in TCRdb, only in-frame clones are kept and a portion is missing. The profile shows about 130,000 clones, 70% to 90% of them singletons. Time point denoted: baseline pretreatment blood. Treatment given: 15 Gy SBRT to primary tumor, nephrectomy 4 weeks later. The sequenced sample was blood, obtained from a patient whose treatment included radiotherapy and nephrectomy. The receptors stem from a woman between 45 and 60 years old with renal cell carcinoma.

The rearrangement joins TRBV9 to TRBJ1-2, with 8 bases identical to TRBD1. Germline assignment: CDR1 SGDLS and CDR2 YYNGEE. This CDR3 is 15 amino acids long. Germline trimming cut 0 bases from V and 4 bases from J; bases unmatched to any gene: 5. CDR3 DNA: TGTGCCAGCAGCGTAGCGGGTACAGGGGGCTATGGCTACACCTTC. Protein product: CASSVAGTGGYGYTF.

The chain is built from TRBV7-8 and TRBJ2-5; 13 nucleotides match TRBD2. V shed 4 bases and J 5 bases; nucleotides not matched to a gene: 7. Germline V gene data show CDR1 as SGHVS and CDR2 as FQNEAQ. The CDR3 totals 16 residues. The CDR3 is CASSSRLAGGPETQYF. DNA of the CDR3: TGTGCCAGCAGCTCAAGACTAGCGGGGGGCCCGGAGACCCAGTACTTC.

On this clone itself: The DNA is left out, because the CDR3 cannot be placed on it with certainty; the CDR3 is given as TCRdb lists it. The rearrangement uses TRBV7-8 and TRBJ1-6. The CDR3 numbers 16 amino acids, ends counted. CDR1 SGHVS and CDR2 FQNEAQ come from the germline V gene. The chain's CDR3 is CASSILVAEDNSPLHF.

This clone occurred many times. The rearrangement links TRBV15 to TRBJ2-2; 7 nucleotides line up with TRBD1. Per the germline V gene, CDR1 is LNHNV and CDR2 is YYDKDF (reference sequence). The CDR3 runs to 16 residues. Trimming cost V 6 bases and J 5 bases; bases outside gene matches: 12. This chain's CDR3 is CATSRPRQGTTGELFF. The CDR3 region has the DNA TGTGCCACCAGTCGTCCTAGACAGGGAACAACCGGGGAGCTGTTTTTT.

The chain employs TRBV5-4 and TRBJ2-7; possible D gene TRBD1, 6 bases. Germline V lookup: CDR1 SGHNT, CDR2 YYREEE (reference sequence). The CDR3 loop spans 15 amino acids. V lost 0 bases and J 0 bases, leaving 10 bases between the germline ends. In DNA, the CDR3 is TGTGCCAGCAGCTTGGGAGGGGGAATCTCCTACGAGCAGTACTTC. Translated: CASSLGGGISYEQYF.

This chain joins TRBV28 and TRBJ1-1; D call uncertain. CDR1 is MDHEN, CDR2 SYDVKM, per germline. The CDR3 spans 13 residues. Between the trimmed V and J ends, which lost 2 bases and 1 base, there was a span of 5 bases. The CDR3 reads CASSLVQNTEAFF. The CDR3 DNA reads TGTGCCAGCAGTTTAGTGCAGAACACTGAAGCTTTCTTT.

The chain joins TRBV2 to TRBJ2-2; D is possibly TRBD1 (6 bases). The V gene's germline CDR1 is SNHLY and CDR2 FYNNEI. V was shortened by 5 bases and J by 7 bases, with 11 bases between the two germline ends. CDR3 length: 13 amino acids. Here the CDR3 DNA reads TGTGCCAGCAGTCGAAAGGGGGTCGGGGAGCTGTTTTTT. It translates to CASSRKGVGELFF.

V usage is TRBV7-9 and J usage is TRBJ2-5, with no clear D. V was trimmed by 3 bases and J by 1 base, leaving 9 bases between them. The CDR3 loop spans 14 amino acids. CDR1 and CDR2 (germline): SEHNR, FQNEAQ (reference sequence). The CDR3 region has the DNA TGTGCCAGCAGCTTGGTGGGGATCCAAGAGACCCAGTACTTC. Amino acid sequence: CASSLVGIQETQYF.

The V and J genes are TRBV7-2 and TRBJ2-7; 7 bases align to TRBD1. The CDR3 extends over 12 amino acids. Germline CDR1 is SGHTA and CDR2 is FQGNSA. After removal of 3 bases from V and 8 bases from J, the junction contained 4 bases not matched to a gene. The CDR3 protein is CASSFPTGQQYF. The CDR3 DNA reads as TGTGCCAGCAGCTTCCCGACAGGGCAGCAGTACTTC.

This clone was observed once. Other DNA sequences from this sample encode an identical CDR3 as well. The chain couples TRBV7-2 to TRBJ1-1; perhaps TRBD1 as D (5 bases). Trimming stripped 3 bases from V and 3 bases from J, with 11 bases between. The CDR3 is 14 amino acids. Germline CDR1 reads SGHTA; CDR2 reads FQGNSA. The CDR3 reads CASSLGGGDTEAFF. As DNA, the CDR3 is TGTGCCAGCAGCTTGGGGGGTGGGGACACTGAAGCTTTCTTT.